This T cell receptor beta chain came from a study of human T cells and chemical hapten exposure. TCRdb processed the RACE reads anew with MiXCR; each CDR3 protein has one entry. The table includes about 120,000 distinct CDR3 sequences, roughly 13% detected once. Time point given: pre-sensitization, week 0. The treatment here: therapeutic diphenylcyclopropenone sensitization with weekly scalp DPC. V lost 7 bases, J lost 2 bases, and 20 bases lay in between. CDR1 is MNHNS and CDR2 is SASEGT in the germline V gene. The CDR3 spans 16 residues. The sample in question was whole blood, obtained in connection with sensitization to the hapten diphenylcyclopropenone (DPC). The receptor comes from a woman younger than 30 with alopecia areata. Some clones in this sample may be carry-over from other donors' samples. V gene TRBV6-1 combines with J gene TRBJ2-5; D might be TRBD1 (6 bases). CDR3 nucleotide sequence: TGTGCCAGCAACGACGCCGGGACACCGACGCAAGAGACCCAGTACTTC. Translation: CASNDAGTPTQETQYF.